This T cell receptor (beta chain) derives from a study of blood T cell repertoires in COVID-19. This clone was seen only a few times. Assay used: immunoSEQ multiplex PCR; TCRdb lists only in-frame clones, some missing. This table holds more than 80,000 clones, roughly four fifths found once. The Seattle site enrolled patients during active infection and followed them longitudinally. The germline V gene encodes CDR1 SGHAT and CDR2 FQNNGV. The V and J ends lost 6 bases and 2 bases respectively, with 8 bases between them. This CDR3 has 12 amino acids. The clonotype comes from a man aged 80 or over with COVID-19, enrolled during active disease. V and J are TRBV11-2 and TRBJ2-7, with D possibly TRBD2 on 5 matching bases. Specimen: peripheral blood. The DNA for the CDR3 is TGTGCCAGCAGTCCGGAGGCCTACGAGCAGTACTTC. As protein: CASSPEAYEQYF.